This TCR beta chain was obtained from a study of CXCR3-negative and CXCR3-positive naive CD8 T cells. Study at large: Roughly 1.5 +/- 0.3 million TRB reads came from each library, giving around 140 million in total.

With respect to this clonotype: What it binds is unknown.

The CDR3 length is 14 residues. The germline gives CDR1 SNHLY, CDR2 FYNNEI. UMI labels and 5' RACE were used to prepare the TRB cDNA libraries. TCRdb re-called the 5' RACE reads and catalogs CDR3 proteins one per entry, DNA excluded. Recorded here are around 60,000 distinct CDR3 sequences; the top ten clones represent approximately 0.74%. Study-level findings and limits: Greater hydrophobicity was found in TRB CDR3s of CXCR3-positive naive cells than of CXCR3-negative naive cells.

The sample was naive CXCR3+ CD8+ T cells from blood. Subset indicated: CD45RO-CCR7+CD27+CD95- naive CD8+ T cells expressing CXCR3 (TNR3+). The sequence was obtained from a human donor in good health. Some clones in this sample may be carry-over from other donors' samples. The rearrangement joins TRBV2 to TRBJ2-5; the D call of TRBD2 rests on TCRdb alone, since no DNA is present to check it. Here the CDR3 reads CASSRGLASETQYF.